This TCR beta chain was profiled in a study of blood T cell repertoires in COVID-19. Data came from immunoSEQ multiplex PCR; TCRdb stores just in-frame clones and leaves some out. The sample yields approximately 220,000 clones, about 86% seen once. CDR1 and CDR2 (germline): WNHNN, SYGVQD (reference sequence). The CDR3 covers 14 residues. Trimming left V 6 bases short and J 1 base short, with 12 bases between. The sequencing input was peripheral blood. The source of this sequence is a woman between 50 and 59 years old with acute or convalescent COVID-19. J is TRBJ2-5 and V is TRBV10-1; D is perhaps TRBD1 (5 bases). CDR3 protein: CASSPGRGQETQYF. CDR3 DNA sequence: TGCGCCAGCAGCCCGGGTAGGGGCCAAGAGACCCAGTACTTC.